This entry features one T cell receptor (beta chain) sequence. The data originate from a study of blood T cell repertoires in COVID-19. As processed by the authors: Cell counts per sample came from amplifying reference gene primers. The data were produced by immunoSEQ multiplex PCR, yet TCRdb's version contains in-frame clones alone and is incomplete. V and J calls and clone size are given by that table; D and trimming were obtained from the DNA. The top ten clones hold roughly 16% of a sample with 95,000 to 150,000 clones, just under 80% of them seen once. Trimming removed 3 bases from V and 0 bases from J, with 8 bases in between. Germline values: CDR1 SGHRS, CDR2 YFSETQ. The CDR3 is 14 amino acids.

The clonotype was recovered from a man in his 60s with active or convalescent COVID-19. The sample was peripheral blood. V and J are TRBV5-1 and TRBJ2-3; maybe TRBD1 (6 bases). The DNA for the CDR3 is TGCGCCAGCAGCTGGACAGCTAGCACAGATACGCAGTATTTT. It encodes CASSWTASTDTQYF.